The clone carrying this T cell receptor (beta chain) has just a few counts. This entry belongs to a study of OX40 agonist ivuxolimab in advanced cancers. The overall study: Three individuals attained partial responses, comprising one hepatocellular carcinoma case and two cutaneous melanoma cases.

Assay used: immunoSEQ multiplex PCR; TCRdb lists only in-frame clones, some missing. The sample yields tens of thousands of clones, around four fifths seen once. Peripheral blood came from all dose cohorts at three timepoints. The origin of this receptor is an adult with an advanced solid tumor such as melanoma, head and neck, liver or kidney cancer. Material: CD4+ or CD8+ T cells sorted from blood, obtained in a trial of the OX40 agonist ivuxolimab.

CDR3 DNA: TGTGCCAGCAGCTTTAGTTTTGCGGAGCAGTACTTC. As protein: CASSFSFAEQYF. The chain is built from TRBV13 and TRBJ2-7; D not certain. V was pared by 3 bases and J by 7 bases, with 10 bases between. The CDR3 is 12 residues long. The germline V gene has CDR1 PRHDT and CDR2 FYEKMQ (reference sequence).